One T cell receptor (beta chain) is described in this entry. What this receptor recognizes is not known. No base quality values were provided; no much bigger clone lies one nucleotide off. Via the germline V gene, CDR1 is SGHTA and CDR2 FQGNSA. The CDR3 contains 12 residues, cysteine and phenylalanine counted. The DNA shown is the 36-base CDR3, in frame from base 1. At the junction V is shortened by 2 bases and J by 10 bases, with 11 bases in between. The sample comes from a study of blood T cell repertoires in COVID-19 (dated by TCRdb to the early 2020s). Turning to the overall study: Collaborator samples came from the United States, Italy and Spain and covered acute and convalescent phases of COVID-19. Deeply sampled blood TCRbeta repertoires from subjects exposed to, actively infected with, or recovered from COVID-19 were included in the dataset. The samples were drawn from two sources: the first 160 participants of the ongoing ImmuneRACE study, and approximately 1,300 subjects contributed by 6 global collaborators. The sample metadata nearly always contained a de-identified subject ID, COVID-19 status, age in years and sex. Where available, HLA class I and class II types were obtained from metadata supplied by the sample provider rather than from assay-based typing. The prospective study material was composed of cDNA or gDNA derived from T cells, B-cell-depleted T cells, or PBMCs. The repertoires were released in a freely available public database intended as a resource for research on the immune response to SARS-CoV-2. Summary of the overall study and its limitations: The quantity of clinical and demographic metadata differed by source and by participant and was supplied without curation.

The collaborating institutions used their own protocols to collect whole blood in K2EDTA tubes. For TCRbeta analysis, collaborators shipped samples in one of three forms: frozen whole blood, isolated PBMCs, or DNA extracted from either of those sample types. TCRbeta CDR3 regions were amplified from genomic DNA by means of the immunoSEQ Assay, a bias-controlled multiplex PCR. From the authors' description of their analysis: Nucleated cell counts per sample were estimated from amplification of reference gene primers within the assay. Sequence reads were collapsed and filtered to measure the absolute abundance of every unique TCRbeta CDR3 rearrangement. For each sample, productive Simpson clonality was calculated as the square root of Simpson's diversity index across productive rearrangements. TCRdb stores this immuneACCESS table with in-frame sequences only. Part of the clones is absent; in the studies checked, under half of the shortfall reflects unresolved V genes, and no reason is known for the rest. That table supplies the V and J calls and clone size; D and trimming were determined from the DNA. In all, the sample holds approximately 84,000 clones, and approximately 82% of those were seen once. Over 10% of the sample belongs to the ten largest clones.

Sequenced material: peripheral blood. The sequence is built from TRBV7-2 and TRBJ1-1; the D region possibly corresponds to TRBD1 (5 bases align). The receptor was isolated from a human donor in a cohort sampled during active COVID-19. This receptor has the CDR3 CASSLPGLGAFF. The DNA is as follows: TGTGCCAGCAGCTTACCAGGGTTGGGAGCTTTCTTT.